This T cell receptor beta chain was recorded in a study of blood T cells in healthy people across ages. Findings and caveats of the study: Strong correlation linked observed beta diversity and percent naive T cells.

From germline, CDR1 is DFQATT and CDR2 SNEGSKA (reference sequence). This CDR3 is built from 16 residues. V shed 2 bases, J shed 1 base, and the junction held 9 bases outside the gene matches. Each donor's blood draw was approximately 10 milliliters of peripheral blood. This clonotype was seen more than once but under ten times. Its antigen is unknown. Using a J-beta primer mix together with a sample-barcoded 5' primer, a second PCR was run for roughly 6 to 12 cycles. TCRdb analysed the 5' RACE reads with MiXCR anew, one entry per CDR3 protein. The sample lists over 600,000 distinct CDR3 sequences; just over 55% were seen once.

Sequenced input: blood. The clonotype comes from a middle-aged man in good health. The V call is TRBV20-1, the J call TRBJ2-5; 8 bases fit TRBD2. The CDR3 sequence is CSARSSTSGFQETQYF. For the CDR3, the DNA is TGCAGTGCTAGAAGTTCCACTAGCGGATTCCAAGAGACCCAGTACTTC.